The next 30 T cell receptor beta chains were all read from a single sample in a study of blood T cell repertoires in COVID-19. Some clones are missing from TCRdb's copy, which holds only in-frame ones; the method was immunoSEQ multiplex PCR. Of some 82,000 clones in the sample, 65% to 85% were seen once. Sequencing used peripheral blood. All receptors come from an elderly man with active or convalescent COVID-19.

The rearrangement uses TRBV7-2 and TRBJ2-6; TRBD2 might be the D (5 bases). The V gene lost 2 bases and the J gene lost 0 bases, with 11 bases spanning the gap. Germline values: CDR1 SGHTA, CDR2 FQGNSA. The CDR3 sequence is 17 residues long. This chain's CDR3 is CASSLRGGFSGANVLTF. In nucleotides, the CDR3 is TGTGCCAGCAGCTTAAGAGGCGGGTTCTCTGGGGCCAACGTCCTGACTTTC.

This sequence joins TRBV11-2 and TRBJ2-5; D not resolved. Looked up from germline, CDR1 is SGHAT and CDR2 is FQNNGV. The CDR3 extends over 11 amino acids. Trimming removed 3 bases at V and 5 bases at J, with 4 bases between. CDR3 amino acids: CASSFRETQYF. The CDR3 DNA reads as TGTGCCAGCAGCTTCAGGGAGACCCAGTACTTC.

In DNA form, the CDR3 reads TGTGCCAGCAGCTTCGCACAGCCCTCCTACGAGCAGTACTTC. This encodes CASSFAQPSYEQYF. The chain has TRBV5-6 and TRBJ2-7; D uncertain. The CDR3 totals 14 residues. The V and J ends lost 2 bases and 0 bases respectively, with 9 bases between them. In germline, CDR1 is SGHDT, CDR2 YYEEEE. Full variable domain (rest looked up from reference TRBV5-6 and TRBJ2-7): DAGVTQSPTHLIKTRGQQVTLRCSPKSGHDTVSWYQQALGQGPQFIFQYYEEEERQRGNFPDRFSGHQFPNYSSELNVNALLLGDSALYLCASSFAQPSYEQYFGPGTRLTVT.

This sequence joins TRBV7-9 and TRBJ2-1, with 8 bases matching TRBD2. This CDR3 has 14 residues. The germline V gene has CDR1 SEHNR and CDR2 FQNEAQ (reference sequence). Germline trimming cut 2 bases from V and 5 bases from J; bases unmatched to any gene: 2. DNA for the CDR3: TGTGCCAGCAGCTTATTACTAGCGGACAATGAGCAGTTCTTC. Its translation: CASSLLLADNEQFF. Drawing the rest from reference TRBV7-9 and TRBJ2-1, the complete variable domain is DTGVSQNPRHKITKRGQNVTFRCDPISEHNRLYWYRQTLGQGPEFLTYFQNEAQLEKSRLLSDRFSAERPKGSFSTLEIQRTEQGDSAMYLCASSLLLADNEQFFGPGTRLTVL.

This clone was counted once. This sequence joins TRBV19 and TRBJ2-3; 9 bases match TRBD2. Per germline, CDR1 LNHDA and CDR2 SQIVND (reference sequence). V was clipped by 5 bases and J by 2 bases; unmatched bases: 8. The length of the CDR3 is 16 residues. The CDR3 sequence is CASSPSTSGHTDTQYF. The CDR3 DNA is TGTGCCAGTAGTCCCTCGACTAGCGGCCACACAGATACGCAGTATTTT.

V is TRBV20-1 and J is TRBJ2-1; no firm D call. V lost 6 bases and J 8 bases, leaving 8 bases between the germline ends. The CDR3 spans 10 residues. Germline V lookup: CDR1 DFQATT, CDR2 SNEGSKA (reference sequence). The DNA of the CDR3 is TGCAGTGCCCTAAATTATGAGCAGTTCTTC. It encodes CSALNYEQFF.

The V and J genes are TRBV6-6 and TRBJ2-3; 7 bases agree with TRBD1. V dropped 7 bases and J dropped 1; count of bases not matched to a gene: 11. The CDR3 has 16 residues. In germline, CDR1 is MNHNY, CDR2 SVGAGI (reference sequence). The CDR3 nucleotides are TGTGCCAGCACCCTTGCTCGGGACAGTGGCACAGATACGCAGTATTTT. Its translation: CASTLARDSGTDTQYF.

As for this clone: Other DNA sequences in the same sample also yield this CDR3. The chain is built from TRBV9 and TRBJ2-5; TRBD1 aligns across 11 bases. The CDR3 covers 15 residues. Germline V gene lookup returns CDR1 SGDLS and CDR2 YYNGEE. V was clipped by 2 bases and J by 5 bases; unmatched bases: 5. Here the CDR3 DNA reads TGTGCCAGCAGCGTCCGGACAGGGGGCTGGGAGACCCAGTACTTC. Residues: CASSVRTGGWETQYF.

The chain has TRBV15 and TRBJ1-5; 9 bases align to TRBD1. The CDR3 runs 17 residues. The junction had 10 bases not matched to a gene; V was cut back by 2 bases and J by 5 bases. Germline CDR1 is LNHNV and CDR2 is YYDKDF (reference sequence). The CDR3, as DNA: TGTGCCACCAGCAGATCCTATGACAGGGGGGGTGATCAGCCCCAGCATTTT. This codes for CATSRSYDRGGDQPQHF.

The genes are TRBV10-3 and TRBJ1-3; D uncertain. The length of the CDR3 is 15 residues. Germline lookup yields CDR1 ENHRY and CDR2 SYGVKD. Trimming took 7 bases from V and 0 from J, leaving 13 bases between them. The CDR3 region has the DNA TGTGCCATCAAAGGCCTCGGGGTCTCTGGAAACACCATATATTTT. Protein product: CAIKGLGVSGNTIYF.

The chain is built from TRBV7-7 and TRBJ2-5; D may be TRBD1 (6 bases). The CDR3 covers 15 residues. In germline, CDR1 is SSHAT, CDR2 FNYEAQ (reference sequence). Trimming left V 1 base short and J 1 base short, with 10 bases between. This CDR3 is CASSLGGTLQETQYF. The CDR3 region has the DNA TGTGCCAGCAGCTTAGGGGGGACACTCCAAGAGACCCAGTACTTC.

The rearrangement links TRBV11-2 to TRBJ2-7; 11 positions agree with TRBD2. After removal of 5 bases from V and 5 bases from J, the junction contained 11 bases not matched to a gene. CDR3 length: 16 residues. Germline CDR1 is SGHAT and CDR2 is FQNNGV. The CDR3 DNA reads as TGTGCCAGCAGCGCCTTATTACTAGCGGGAGTTAACGAGCAGTACTTC. Protein product: CASSALLLAGVNEQYF.

The rearrangement joins TRBV18 to TRBJ1-3; TRBD1 aligns across 7 bases. The V gene end was trimmed by 3 bases and the J gene end by 3 bases; junction bases not matched to a gene: 2. The CDR3 is 14 amino acids. Per the germline V gene, CDR1 is KGHSH and CDR2 is LQKENI. CDR3 nucleotides: TGTGCCAGCTCACCCGGGACAGTTGGAAACACCATATATTTT. Residues: CASSPGTVGNTIYF.

The CDR3 loop reads CASSIDSRLPGNTIYF. The CDR3 DNA follows: TGTGCCAGTAGTATAGACTCCAGGTTGCCTGGAAACACCATATATTTT. The chain couples TRBV19 to TRBJ1-3; D gene ambiguous. Looked up from germline, CDR1 is LNHDA and CDR2 is SQIVND (reference sequence). Trimming took off 0 bases at V and 2 bases at J, with 11 bases between the two ends. The CDR3 runs 16 residues.

The CDR3 nucleotides are TGTGCCAGAAGTTGGGGCGATCAGAATGAGCAGTTCTTC. Its protein is CARSWGDQNEQFF. J is TRBJ2-1 and V is TRBV5-3; tentative D call: TRBD1 (5 bases). TRBV5-3 is an ORF for which the function is uncertain. With 5 bases removed from V and 7 bases from J, the gap between germline ends came to 13 bases. The CDR3 runs to 13 residues.

CDR3 sequence: CASSLRGMNTIYF. The CDR3 DNA follows: TGTGCCAGCAGTTTAAGGGGTATGAACACCATATATTTT. This chain connects TRBV28 to TRBJ1-3; D might be TRBD1 (5 bases). Trimming took 2 bases from V and 7 from J, leaving 9 bases between them. The length of the CDR3 is 13 residues. From germline, CDR1 is MDHEN and CDR2 SYDVKM.

The genes are TRBV4-1 and TRBJ1-1; D unclear. V lost 4 bases and J 1 base, leaving 7 bases between the germline ends. This CDR3 is built from 13 residues. CDR1 is MGHRA, CDR2 YSYEKL, per germline. CDR3 sequence reads: CASSPEWNTEAFF. In DNA form, the CDR3 reads TGCGCCAGCAGCCCGGAGTGGAACACTGAAGCTTTCTTT.

This chain links TRBV27 with TRBJ1-2; 8 bases align to TRBD1. Per the germline V gene, CDR1 is MNHEY and CDR2 is SMNVEV (reference sequence). The V gene end was trimmed by 10 bases and the J gene end by 4 bases; junction bases not matched to a gene: 11. The CDR3 consists of 14 residues. The CDR3 DNA sequence: TGTGCCACCCGCCCCCCGACAGGGGTCTATGGCTACACCTTC. It codes for CATRPPTGVYGYTF.

The chain is built from TRBV6-5 and TRBJ2-1, with a possible D match to TRBD2 (6 bases). The CDR3 is 15 amino acids. The germline V gene encodes CDR1 MNHEY and CDR2 SVGAGI. V shed 3 bases and J shed 1 base, with 10 bases lying between them. CDR3 residues: CASSYFGGSYNEQFF. The CDR3 coding sequence is TGTGCCAGCAGTTATTTTGGGGGGTCCTACAATGAGCAGTTCTTC.

The chain uses TRBV6-4 and TRBJ2-2; 11 nucleotides align to TRBD2. The germline CDR1 and CDR2 sequences are MRHNA and SNTAGT. The CDR3 has 16 amino acids. V was pared by 6 bases and J by 5 bases, with 8 bases of the junction left unmatched. The CDR3 loop reads CASSPTSGVPTGELFF. As DNA, the CDR3 is TGTGCCAGCAGCCCGACTAGCGGGGTACCTACCGGGGAGCTGTTTTTT.

This chain uses TRBV6-5 with TRBJ2-2; 8 positions agree with TRBD1. The CDR3 totals 16 residues. CDR1 is MNHEY, CDR2 SVGAGI, per germline. V was pared by 4 bases and J by 5 bases, with 9 bases of the junction left unmatched. CDR3 nucleotide sequence: TGTGCCAGCAGTTTTCGGACAGGGCCTTGGACCGGGGAGCTGTTTTTT. It specifies CASSFRTGPWTGELFF.

This rearrangement joins TRBV7-6 to TRBJ2-1; D might be TRBD1 (6 bases). Germline V gives CDR1 SGHVS, CDR2 FNYEAQ. Trimming cost V 1 base and J 1 base, with 8 bases left between them. This CDR3 comprises 15 residues. The CDR3 spells CASSLEGDSYNEQFF. The CDR3 bases are TGTGCCAGCAGCTTAGAGGGGGATTCCTACAATGAGCAGTTCTTC.

This chain joins TRBV6-2 or TRBV6-3 and TRBJ2-3, with D possibly matching TRBD2 (5 bases). In germline, CDR1 is MNHEY, CDR2 SVGEGT. The CDR3 runs to 15 residues. V lost 2 bases, J lost 2 bases, and 11 bases lay in between. CDR3 nucleotide sequence: TGTGCCAGCAGTTACGGAGGCGAAAACACAGATACGCAGTATTTT. It translates to CASSYGGENTDTQYF.

The chain has TRBV5-5 and TRBJ2-3, with 12 bases identical to TRBD2. The germline V gene has CDR1 SGHKS and CDR2 YYEKEE (reference sequence). Trimming at V came to 4 bases and at J to 6 bases, leaving 6 bases not matched to a gene. This CDR3 region has 15 residues. The CDR3 DNA follows: TGTGCCAGCAGCCGTTCTAGCGGGGGGGCTGATACGCAGTATTTT. Translation gives CASSRSSGGADTQYF.

V and J are TRBV5-6 and TRBJ2-7; 9 bases match TRBD2. The CDR3 is 15 amino acids. The V gene end was trimmed by 2 bases and the J gene end by 3 bases; junction bases not matched to a gene: 6. Germline V gives CDR1 SGHDT, CDR2 YYEEEE. CDR3 sequence: CASSFRWRGGYEQYF. CDR3 DNA: TGTGCCAGCAGCTTTAGGTGGCGGGGGGGCTACGAGCAGTACTTC.

This chain links TRBV2 with TRBJ1-2; D perhaps matches TRBD1 (5 bases). V gave up 6 bases and J gave up 8 bases, with 16 bases separating them. The CDR3 spans 13 residues. CDR1 and CDR2 from the germline V gene are SNHLY and FYNNEI. CDR3 loop: CASRASFSGGYTF. CDR3 nucleotides: TGTGCCAGCAGAGCCTCCTTCTCAGGGGGCTACACCTTC.

This clone occurred once. The V call is TRBV5-6, the J call TRBJ2-1; 7 bases agree with TRBD1. The germline V gene has CDR1 SGHDT and CDR2 YYEEEE. The CDR3 spans 15 residues. V was clipped by 5 bases and J by 6 bases; unmatched bases: 11. CDR3 nucleotide sequence: TGTGCCAGCAGGATCACAGGGGAAGTTCCCAATGAGCAGTTCTTC. As protein: CASRITGEVPNEQFF.

The chain has TRBV3-1 (or the pseudogene TRBV3-2) and TRBJ1-1; a possible D gene is TRBD1 (5 bases). V was cut by 3 bases and J by 0 bases, with 8 bases left in between. The CDR3 is 14 residues long. Germline V CDR1 and CDR2: LGHDT, YNNKEL (reference sequence). The CDR3 region has the DNA TGTGCCAGCAGCCATAAGGGGATGAACACTGAAGCTTTCTTT. Translating gives CASSHKGMNTEAFF.

The rearrangement joins TRBV7-2 to TRBJ2-3; possibly TRBD2 for D (6 bases). Germline V lookup: CDR1 SGHTA, CDR2 FQGNSA. V shed 6 bases and J shed 5 bases, with 12 bases lying between them. The CDR3 loop spans 13 amino acids. CDR3: CASRTAGRDTQYF. CDR3 coding DNA: TGTGCCAGCAGAACCGCGGGGCGAGATACGCAGTATTTT.

This clone was seen only once. The rearrangement joins TRBV7-2 to TRBJ2-7, with D possibly being TRBD2 (5 bases). V shed 1 base and J shed 5 bases, with 6 bases lying between them. The CDR3 covers 12 residues. Germline V gene sequence: CDR1 SGHTA, CDR2 FQGNSA. This CDR3 is CASSLVGDEQYF. CDR3 in DNA: TGTGCCAGCAGCTTAGTCGGGGACGAGCAGTACTTC.